The sequence of this TCR beta chain was determined in a study of T cells in Graves' hyperthyroidism and ophthalmopathy. On the study more broadly: Peripheral blood specimens were obtained at initial diagnosis, prior to any treatment. Whole-study findings and limits: Expanded thyroid clonotypes (above 0.001) were mostly also found in blood.

What was amplified from RNA transcripts were TCR beta CDR3 regions. TCR CDR3 regions were first amplified by RT-PCR with HTBI primers. TCRdb processed the multiplex PCR reads anew with MiXCR; each CDR3 protein has one entry. Here the sample spans about 840,000 distinct CDR3 sequences, around 39% being singletons. A note on this clonotype: Its specificity is not known.

If no ophthalmopathy progression occurred within 18 months, Graves' hyperthyroidism was stable. The sequence came from a man between 18 and 35 years old with Graves' hyperthyroidism. The sample was blood.

In DNA form, the CDR3 reads TGTGCCAGCAGTTTATGGGACAGTAACTTTGGGGAGCAGTACTTC. Its protein is CASSLWDSNFGEQYF. The gene calls are TRBV25-1 and TRBJ2-7, with TRBD1 matching over 7 bases. Per the germline V gene, CDR1 is MGHDK and CDR2 is SYGVNS. CDR3 length equals 15 residues. With 5 bases clipped from V and 7 bases from J, the junction kept 14 bases outside the gene matches.